Presented here are 14 T cell receptor beta chains from one specimen sequenced in a study of CD4 T cells in relation to SARS-CoV-2 and coronaviruses. Method: immunoSEQ multiplex PCR; TCRdb's copy keeps in-frame clones and lacks some. This table holds some 60,000 clones, 90% to 95% found once. Material: naive CD4+ T cells from PBMCs. The subset was: naive CD4+ T cells isolated by negative enrichment. These receptors all stem from an adult with COVID-19.

There are a few counts of this clone. The J gene is TRBJ1-2, the V gene TRBV19, with D uncertain. The CDR3 contains 12 residues. Germline CDR1 is LNHDA and CDR2 is SQIVND (reference sequence). V lost 3 bases, J lost 2 bases, and 4 bases lay in between. The CDR3 region has the DNA TGTGCCAGTAGTATGAGGAACTATGGCTACACCTTC. As protein: CASSMRNYGYTF. Based on the CDR3 plus reference TRBV19 and TRBJ1-2, the full variable domain is DGGITQSPKYLFRKEGQNVTLSCEQNLNHDAMYWYRQDPGQGLRLIYYSQIVNDFQKGDIAEGYSVSREKKESFPLTVTSAQKNPTAFYLCASSMRNYGYTFGSGTRLTVV.

The chain has TRBV11-2 and TRBJ1-2, with TRBD1 matching over 7 bases. Germline V gene lookup returns CDR1 SGHAT and CDR2 FQNNGV. CDR3 size: 16 residues. V dropped 1 base and J dropped 7; count of bases not matched to a gene: 12. The CDR3 loop is CASSLGNRGAGFGYTF. In DNA, the CDR3 is TGTGCCAGCAGCTTAGGAAACAGGGGCGCAGGGTTTGGCTACACCTTC.

V gene TRBV27 combines with J gene TRBJ1-2, with D possibly being TRBD1 (5 bases). Germline lookup yields CDR1 MNHEY and CDR2 SMNVEV (reference sequence). Trimming shortened V by 3 bases and J by 8 bases, and 19 bases separated the two germline ends. This CDR3 spans 15 amino acids. CDR3 coding DNA: TGTGCCAGCAGTTTGGCAGGGTGGGCCTCGACGGGCTACACCTTC. This gives the protein CASSLAGWASTGYTF.

The gene calls are TRBV5-4 and TRBJ1-2; 12 nucleotides match TRBD1. CDR1 is SGHNT and CDR2 is YYREEE in the germline V gene (reference sequence). The CDR3 runs 15 residues. V was clipped by 4 bases and J by 5 bases; unmatched bases: 6. CDR3 nucleotide sequence: TGTGCCAGCAGCCAACCGGGACAGGGGGCATATGGCTACACCTTC. The encoded protein is CASSQPGQGAYGYTF.

This chain links TRBV5-1 with TRBJ1-2; TRBD1 might be the D (5 bases). The CDR3 covers 15 residues. Germline-derived CDR1 and CDR2 are SGHRS and YFSETQ. Trimming took 4 bases from V and 2 from J, leaving 15 bases between them. CDR3 amino acids: CASSRRDFRNYGYTF. CDR3 sequence (DNA): TGCGCCAGCAGCCGTCGGGACTTCCGAAACTATGGCTACACCTTC. Supplemented by reference TRBV5-1 and TRBJ1-2, the full variable domain reads KAGVTQTPRYLIKTRGQQVTLSCSPISGHRSVSWYQQTPGQGLQFLFEYFSETQRNKGNFPGRFSGRQFSNSRSEMNVSTLELGDSALYLCASSRRDFRNYGYTFGSGTRLTVV.

The J gene is TRBJ1-5, the V gene TRBV12-3 or TRBV12-4; the D gene is possibly TRBD1 (6 bases). The germline V and J ends were trimmed by 7 bases and 7 bases, with 14 bases remaining between them. The CDR3 runs 13 residues. CDR3 sequence: CASKGVGSQPQHF. The CDR3 nucleotides read TGTGCCAGCAAGGGGGTCGGCAGCCAGCCCCAGCATTTT.

The gene calls are TRBV10-3 and TRBJ2-5, with D unclear. The V end lost 0 bases, the J end lost 3 bases, and 5 bases lay between the germline ends. In germline, CDR1 is ENHRY, CDR2 SYGVKD. This CDR3 has 13 amino acids. CDR3 nucleotide sequence: TGTGCCATCAGTGAGTCTGAGGAAGAGACCCAGTACTTC. It specifies CAISESEEETQYF.

The rearrangement links TRBV7-9 to TRBJ1-4, with TRBD1 identical over 10 bases. V was pared by 5 bases and J by 7 bases, with 4 bases of the junction left unmatched. Germline CDR1 is SEHNR and CDR2 is FQNEAQ (reference sequence). The CDR3 has 14 residues. CDR3 residues: CASSPTGGGEKLFF. CDR3 nucleotides: TGTGCCAGCAGCCCGACAGGGGGCGGTGAAAAACTGTTTTTT.

The sample holds a few counts of this clone. The chain employs TRBV29-1 and TRBJ1-1, with unresolved D. Trimming removed 6 bases from V and 6 bases from J, with 20 bases in between. The CDR3 covers 14 residues. Germline V gene data show CDR1 as SQVTM and CDR2 as ANQGSEA. The CDR3 here is CSVYFLGGWPEAFF. The CDR3 coding sequence is TGCAGCGTCTACTTCTTGGGTGGCTGGCCTGAAGCTTTCTTT.

This chain uses TRBV18 with TRBJ2-5; TRBD2 matches 13 bases. The germline V gene has CDR1 KGHSH and CDR2 LQKENI. The CDR3 consists of 15 residues. J was trimmed by 5 bases and V by 6 bases; bases with no gene match: 6. The CDR3 sequence is CASSSLAGGPETQYF. The CDR3 DNA reads as TGTGCCAGCTCGTCACTAGCGGGAGGGCCGGAGACCCAGTACTTC.

This clone was seen just once. The rearrangement uses TRBV5-1 and TRBJ2-1, with TRBD2 identical over 11 bases. With V trimmed by 5 bases and J by 1 base, 5 bases remained unmatched. Germline V gene sequence: CDR1 SGHRS, CDR2 YFSETQ. This CDR3 has 16 amino acids. The CDR3 sequence: CASRLAGVRSYNEQFF. DNA of the CDR3: TGCGCCAGCAGACTAGCGGGGGTGCGGTCCTACAATGAGCAGTTCTTC.

This sequence joins TRBV28 and TRBJ2-1, with 9 bases matching TRBD2. This CDR3 has 14 residues. J was trimmed by 3 bases and V by 6 bases; bases with no gene match: 3. Germline CDR1 is MDHEN and CDR2 is SYDVKM. As DNA, the CDR3 is TGTGCCAGCAGGGCGGGAGGGGTCTACAATGAGCAGTTCTTC. Protein product: CASRAGGVYNEQFF.

This rearrangement joins TRBV7-2 to TRBJ1-1; D uncertain. The CDR3 spans 15 residues. Germline-derived CDR1 and CDR2 are SGHTA and FQGNSA. The V end was cut by 1 base, the J end by 6 bases, with 15 bases between. CDR3 coding DNA: TGTGCCAGCAGCTTAGGACGAGGTCGCGGTCCTGAAGCTTTCTTT. Translation: CASSLGRGRGPEAFF.

This clone was found a few times. The chain employs TRBV5-4 and TRBJ2-1; the D is unclear. The CDR3 length is 14 residues. Germline lookup yields CDR1 SGHNT and CDR2 YYREEE (reference sequence). Deletions cut 1 base from V and 5 bases from J, with 10 bases between. CDR3 loop: CASSLRQVHNEQFF. For the CDR3, the DNA is TGTGCCAGCAGCTTGCGGCAGGTACACAATGAGCAGTTCTTC.